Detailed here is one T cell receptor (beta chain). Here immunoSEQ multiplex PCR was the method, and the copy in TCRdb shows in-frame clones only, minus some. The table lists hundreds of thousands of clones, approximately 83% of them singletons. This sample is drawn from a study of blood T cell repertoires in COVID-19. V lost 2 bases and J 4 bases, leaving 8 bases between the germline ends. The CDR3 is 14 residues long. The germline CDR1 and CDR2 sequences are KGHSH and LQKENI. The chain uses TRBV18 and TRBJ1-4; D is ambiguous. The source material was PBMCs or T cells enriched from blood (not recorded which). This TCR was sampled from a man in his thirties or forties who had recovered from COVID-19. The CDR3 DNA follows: TGTGCCAGCTCACCAAAAGGCGGTAATGAAAAACTGTTTTTT. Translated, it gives CASSPKGGNEKLFF.